The T cell receptor (beta chain) described here comes from a study of cytotoxic CD8 clonotypes in ibrutinib-treated CLL (dated by TCRdb to the early 2020s). A note on the overall study: The cohort had 11 relapsed/refractory and roughly 15 treatment-naive patients; 17 were IGHV unmutated. Partial responses were observed in about 25 patients and complete responses in 2; after a median follow-up of roughly 62 months, remission was maintained in roughly 15 patients and progression was observed in about twelve. The response samples were drawn at a median of 12 months into treatment, with a range of about 6 to 36 months. On average, each sample yielded 270,000 or so productive templates and under 95,000 productive rearrangements. Longitudinal samples were available for about 30% of the roughly 90 trial participants. Cryopreserved peripheral blood mononuclear cells were obtained before treatment, at response, and at either sustained remission or disease progression. Every remission and progressive disease sample was obtained while ibrutinib was still being received by the patients.

For CDR1 and CDR2, the germline V gene (reference sequence) lists LNHDA and SQIVND. V and J are trimmed by 8 bases and 6 bases, and the gene matches miss 16 bases of the junction. The CDR3 runs 16 residues from the cysteine to the phenylalanine. CDR3 DNA only is kept here, 48 bases in frame from base 1. Results and caveats for the whole study, not just this receptor: Clonality increased at ibrutinib response, stayed stable in sustained remission, and fell back toward baseline at progression. Sustained-remission and progressing patients did not have matched sampling times, and lymph node repertoires were not examined. At baseline, clonality was higher than in age-matched healthy donors and showed a strong correlation with circulating CD8+ T-cell counts. Public clonotypes were rare and either contracted or stayed stable during treatment, and the rise in clonality at ibrutinib response reflected the expansion of private clonotypes.

The sample's time point label, decoded: around 2 years on ibrutinib. For TCR beta library preparation, 1.5 to 2 micrograms of genomic DNA were extracted from the cryopreserved PBMCs. Longitudinal blood samples from CLL patients on ibrutinib monotherapy underwent high-throughput TCR beta sequencing. The patients took part in an open-label, single-center phase 2 trial of ibrutinib monotherapy. A MiSeq instrument was used for deep resolution sequencing, which targeted depths ranging from 1 in 1 million up to 1 in 200,000 T cells, with coverage averaging 10x for each clonotype. TCR beta libraries were generated with the immunoSEQ hsTCRB Kit. Per the original workflow: Data were analyzed with ImmunoSEQ Data Assistant and ImmunoSEQ Analyzer, with V, D and J genes assigned per IMGT definitions. Clonality, which ranges from 0 to 1, was calculated as one minus the normalized Shannon entropy of productive rearrangement frequencies. Only overrepresented clonotypes making up at least 0.05% of each patient's repertoire were included in the public clonotype analysis. Repertoires from about a dozen age-matched healthy donors in immuneACCESS were used as clonality controls. TCRdb stores this immuneACCESS table with in-frame sequences only. Part of the clones is absent; in the studies checked, under half of the shortfall reflects unresolved V genes, and no reason is known for the rest. The V and J calls and the clone size are those of that table, but D and trimming were determined from the DNA. Recorded for this sample are roughly 180,000 clones; around 80% of them occurred a single time. Together, the top ten hold 3.5% to 5.5% of the sample.

This clone was seen only a few times. Its target antigen remains unknown. No base quality values were provided; no much bigger clone lies one nucleotide off. The sequencing used PBMCs, collected after 24 months of ibrutinib treatment. This receptor was obtained from a human donor with chronic lymphocytic leukemia. Here the chain combines TRBV19 and TRBJ2-7, and 10 bases in between align with TRBD1. In nucleotides, the sequence is TGTGCCAGTGGAGACAGGGGGCGCTCCGGTGGTGGCGAGCAGTACTTC. It is translated as CASGDRGRSGGGEQYF.